The sequence of this TCR beta chain was determined in a study of T cell responses to AZD1222 COVID-19 vaccine. TCRdb keeps only in-frame clones here, not all; method: immunoSEQ multiplex PCR. The sample yields 150,000 to 200,000 clones, about 92% seen once. This clonotype was sampled from an adult in good health. The source material was peripheral blood, sampled on day 0 of AZD1222 vaccination.

The CDR3 reads CASSSGTGPNEKLFF. The CDR3 nucleotides read TGTGCCAGCAGCTCGGGGACCGGTCCTAATGAAAAACTGTTTTTT. This chain joins TRBV5-4 and TRBJ1-4; the D gene is possibly TRBD1 (5 bases). V shed 3 bases and J shed 3 bases, with 12 bases lying between them. The CDR3 has 15 residues. Germline V gene sequence: CDR1 SGHNT, CDR2 YYREEE (reference sequence).